The clone carrying this T cell receptor beta chain is labeled as medium-sized. Described time point: sample taken at primary tumor resection. In each case, whole RNA from tumor, nontumor lung or frozen PBMC was sequenced unsorted. These data are taken from a study of spatial heterogeneity in lung cancer. Study overall: Raw reads showed each unique TCR and UMI combination turning up more than ten times on average.

In the library, each TCR cDNA molecule bore its own unique molecular identifier. TCRdb re-called the 5' RACE reads with MiXCR, one entry per CDR3 protein. This table holds about 26,000 distinct CDR3 sequences, around 13% found once. CDR3 length equals 13 residues. Germline V gives CDR1 SEHNR, CDR2 FQNEAQ (reference sequence). Trimming shortened V by 3 bases and J by 6 bases, and 11 bases separated the two germline ends. This chain joins TRBV7-9 and TRBJ1-1; possible D gene TRBD1, 5 bases. This TCR was sampled from a female donor with early-stage non-small cell lung cancer. The sample was PBMCs, taken at surgery. Here the CDR3 reads CASSLIRGSEAFF. CDR3 sequence (DNA): TGTGCCAGCAGCTTGATAAGGGGCTCTGAAGCTTTCTTT.